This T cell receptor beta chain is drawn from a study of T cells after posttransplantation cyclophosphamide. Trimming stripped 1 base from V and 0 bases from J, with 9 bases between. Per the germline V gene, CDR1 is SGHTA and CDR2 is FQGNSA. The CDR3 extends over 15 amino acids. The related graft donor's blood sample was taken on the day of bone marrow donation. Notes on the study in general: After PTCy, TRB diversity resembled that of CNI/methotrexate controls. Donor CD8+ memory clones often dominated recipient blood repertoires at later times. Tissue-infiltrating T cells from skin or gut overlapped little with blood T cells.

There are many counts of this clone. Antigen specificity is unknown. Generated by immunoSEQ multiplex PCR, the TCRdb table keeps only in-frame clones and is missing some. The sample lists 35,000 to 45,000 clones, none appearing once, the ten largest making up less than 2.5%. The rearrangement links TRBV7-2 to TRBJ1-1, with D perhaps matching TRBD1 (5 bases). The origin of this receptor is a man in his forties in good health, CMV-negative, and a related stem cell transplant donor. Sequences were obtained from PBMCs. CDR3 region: CASSLGGVMNTEAFF. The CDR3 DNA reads TGTGCCAGCAGCTTAGGGGGCGTTATGAACACTGAAGCTTTCTTT. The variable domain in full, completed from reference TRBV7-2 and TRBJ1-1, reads GAGVSQSPSNKVTEKGKDVELRCDPISGHTALYWYRQSLGQGLEFLIYFQGNSAPDKSGLPSDRFSAERTGGSVSTLTIQRTQQEDSAVYLCASSLGGVMNTEAFFGQGTRLTVV.